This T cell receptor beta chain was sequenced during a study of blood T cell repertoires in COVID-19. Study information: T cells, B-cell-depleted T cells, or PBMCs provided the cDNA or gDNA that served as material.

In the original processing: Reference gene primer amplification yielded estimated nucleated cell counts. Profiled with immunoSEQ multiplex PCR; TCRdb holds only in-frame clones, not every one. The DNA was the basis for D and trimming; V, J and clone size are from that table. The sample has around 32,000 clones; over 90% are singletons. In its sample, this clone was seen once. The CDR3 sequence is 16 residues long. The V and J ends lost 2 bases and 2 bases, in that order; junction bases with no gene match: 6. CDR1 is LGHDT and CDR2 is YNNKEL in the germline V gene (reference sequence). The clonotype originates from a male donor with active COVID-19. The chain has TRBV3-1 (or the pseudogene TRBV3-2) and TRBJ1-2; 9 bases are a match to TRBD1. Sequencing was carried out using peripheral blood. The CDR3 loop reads CASSQWADRGNYGYTF. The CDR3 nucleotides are TGTGCCAGCAGCCAATGGGCGGACAGGGGAAACTATGGCTACACCTTC.